Included here is one T cell receptor beta chain sequence, with context. What it recognizes is unknown. These data originate in a study of sequential checkpoint blockade in melanoma. Study-wide context: Arm A got nivolumab then ipilimumab; arm B the reverse, 1:1. Each arm's sequence ended with maintenance nivolumab. Findings of the study overall: For nivolumab-first patients, baseline tumor clonality was associated with response.

The treatment was: randomized to nivolumab then ipilimumab (arm A) or the reverse (arm B). Method: immunoSEQ multiplex PCR; TCRdb's copy keeps in-frame clones and lacks some. This sample yields under 7,000 clones, of which 15% to 20% are seen a single time; about 16% belongs to the top ten. This CDR3 region has 14 residues. V lost 2 bases and J lost 11; bases outside the gene matches: 9. Germline CDR1 is MNHGY and CDR2 is SAAAGT. The chain employs TRBV6-8 and TRBJ1-1; 9 bases map to TRBD1. Sequenced here: tumor tissue (inferred from file names), sampled from a patient given nivolumab and ipilimumab in sequence. The TCR originated in a human donor with melanoma. DNA of the CDR3: TGTGCCAGCAGTTACCCCCCGGGACAGGGCGAGGCTTTCTTT. This sequence encodes CASSYPPGQGEAFF.